This T cell receptor beta chain was obtained from a study of cytomegalovirus exposure and HLA in healthy donors. Whole-study results and caveats: The only immune exposure information that was available was CMV serostatus. In a later analysis, a missense DCLRE1C variant was linked to TCR beta V- and J-gene trimming. Most of the TCR beta V segments (in an earlier analysis) were productive either about 87% or about 30% of the time.

At the time of sampling, donors were nominally healthy, though unrecorded immune exposures were likely. Use of 60 Vbeta and 13 Jbeta primers characterized the PCR. The repertoire was sequenced with immunoSEQ multiplex PCR; TCRdb's copy has only in-frame clones and lacks some. The sample lists some 64,000 clones, around 90% occurring once. This CDR3 has 15 amino acids. The germline V gene has CDR1 LNHNV and CDR2 YYDKDF (reference sequence). This clone was observed once. The antigen is not known. Compared with germline, one end of the junction differs, possibly owing to a read error. The same CDR3 can be traced to other DNA sequences in this sample.

V is TRBV15 and J is TRBJ2-3, with D possibly being TRBD2 (7 bases). The source of this sequence is a man under 40 in good health and CMV-seropositive. The sequencing input was PBMCs. The CDR3 loop is CATSWGGHSTDTQYF. The CDR3 DNA reads TGCGCCACCAGCTGGGGGGGACATTCAACAGATACGCAGTATTTT.